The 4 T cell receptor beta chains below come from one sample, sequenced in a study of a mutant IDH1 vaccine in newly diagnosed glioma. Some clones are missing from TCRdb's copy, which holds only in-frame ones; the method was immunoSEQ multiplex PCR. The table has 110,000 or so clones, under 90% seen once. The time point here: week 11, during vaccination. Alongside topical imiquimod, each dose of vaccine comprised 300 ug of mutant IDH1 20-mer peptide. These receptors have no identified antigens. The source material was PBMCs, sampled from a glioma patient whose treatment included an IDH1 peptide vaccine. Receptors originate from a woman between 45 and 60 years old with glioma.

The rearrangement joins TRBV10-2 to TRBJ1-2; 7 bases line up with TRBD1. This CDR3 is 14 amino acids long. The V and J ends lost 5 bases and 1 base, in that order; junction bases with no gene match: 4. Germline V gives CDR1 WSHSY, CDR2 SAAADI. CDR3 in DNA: TGCGCCAGCAGTAAGACAGGGAGTAACTATGGCTACACCTTC. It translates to CASSKTGSNYGYTF.

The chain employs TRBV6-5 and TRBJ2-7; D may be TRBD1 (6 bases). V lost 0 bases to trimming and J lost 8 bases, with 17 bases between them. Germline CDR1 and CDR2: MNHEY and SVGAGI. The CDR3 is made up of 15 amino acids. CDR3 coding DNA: TGTGCCAGCAGTTACTCAGGGCTAGGGGACATTAAGCAGTACTTC. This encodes CASSYSGLGDIKQYF.

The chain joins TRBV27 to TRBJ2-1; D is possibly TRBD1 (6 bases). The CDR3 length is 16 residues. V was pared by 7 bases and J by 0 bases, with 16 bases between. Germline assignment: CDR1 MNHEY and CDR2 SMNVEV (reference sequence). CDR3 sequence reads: CASNTYRDGSYNEQFF. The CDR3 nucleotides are TGTGCCAGCAATACCTACAGGGATGGCTCCTACAATGAGCAGTTCTTC.

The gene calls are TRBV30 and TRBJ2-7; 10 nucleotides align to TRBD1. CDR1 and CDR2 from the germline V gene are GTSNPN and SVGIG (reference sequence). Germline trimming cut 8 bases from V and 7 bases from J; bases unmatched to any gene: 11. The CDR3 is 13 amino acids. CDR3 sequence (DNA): TGTGCCACACCGGGACAGGGGACAGGTGAGCAGTACTTC. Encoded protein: CATPGQGTGEQYF.